This T cell receptor beta chain was obtained from a study of T cells in Graves' hyperthyroidism and ophthalmopathy. Authors of the study amplified TCR beta CDR3 regions from RNA transcripts. The primer set for the first-round RT-PCR of the TCR CDR3 was HTBI. MiXCR was run by TCRdb on the multiplex PCR reads, yielding one entry per CDR3 protein. Of about 500,000 distinct CDR3 sequences in the sample, around 15% were seen once. An approximately 9.8 ml volume of fresh peripheral blood provided the PBMCs. This clonotype was recorded at least ten times. CDR3 length equals 13 residues. V trimming: 5 bases; J trimming: 6 bases; junction bases outside the gene matches: 3.

The sequence came from a woman aged 25-40 years with Graves' ophthalmopathy. This rearrangement joins TRBV12-3 or TRBV12-4 to TRBJ2-7, with 11 bases matching TRBD1. The sample consisted of blood. The CDR3 DNA reads TGTGCCAGCAGTACCGGGACAGGGGGCGAGCAGTACTTC. It encodes CASSTGTGGEQYF.